This TCR beta chain emerged from a study of control samples from healthy donors and cancer patients. Sequencing used immunoSEQ multiplex PCR; TCRdb keeps in-frame clones, though not all of them. The table lists 150,000 to 200,000 clones, 75% to 95% of them singletons. The clonotype originates from a woman in her forties in good health. The sequenced material came from blood.

CDR3: CASSYSHQGNQPQHF. The CDR3, as DNA: TGTGCCAGCAGTTACTCGCACCAGGGCAATCAGCCCCAGCATTTT. The J gene is TRBJ1-5, the V gene TRBV6-5; D is undetermined. V was cut by 0 bases and J by 2 bases, with 8 bases left in between. CDR1 and CDR2 (germline): MNHEY, SVGAGI. This CDR3 has 15 residues.